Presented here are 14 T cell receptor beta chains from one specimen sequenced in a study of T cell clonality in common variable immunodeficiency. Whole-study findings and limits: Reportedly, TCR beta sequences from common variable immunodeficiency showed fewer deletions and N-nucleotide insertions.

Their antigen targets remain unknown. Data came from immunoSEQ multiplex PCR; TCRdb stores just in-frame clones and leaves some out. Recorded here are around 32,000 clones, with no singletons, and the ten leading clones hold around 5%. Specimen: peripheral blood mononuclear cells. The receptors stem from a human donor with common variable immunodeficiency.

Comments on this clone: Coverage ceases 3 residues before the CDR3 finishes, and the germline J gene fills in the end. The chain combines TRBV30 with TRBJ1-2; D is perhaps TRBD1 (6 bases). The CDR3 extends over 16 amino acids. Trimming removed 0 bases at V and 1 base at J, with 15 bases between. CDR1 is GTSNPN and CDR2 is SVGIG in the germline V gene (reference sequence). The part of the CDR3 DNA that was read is TGTGCCTGGAGTGTCAAAACGGCAGGGGATAACTATGGC. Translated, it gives CAWSVKTAGDNYG. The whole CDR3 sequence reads CAWSVKTAGDNYGYTF.

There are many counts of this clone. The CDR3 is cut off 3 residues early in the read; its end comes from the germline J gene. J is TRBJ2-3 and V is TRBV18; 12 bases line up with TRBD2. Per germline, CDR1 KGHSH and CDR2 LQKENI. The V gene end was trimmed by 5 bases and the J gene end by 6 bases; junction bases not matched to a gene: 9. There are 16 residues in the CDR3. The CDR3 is CASSSLAGGSVDTQYF. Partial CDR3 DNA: TGTGCCAGCTCATCACTAGCGGGGGGATCAGTTGATACG.

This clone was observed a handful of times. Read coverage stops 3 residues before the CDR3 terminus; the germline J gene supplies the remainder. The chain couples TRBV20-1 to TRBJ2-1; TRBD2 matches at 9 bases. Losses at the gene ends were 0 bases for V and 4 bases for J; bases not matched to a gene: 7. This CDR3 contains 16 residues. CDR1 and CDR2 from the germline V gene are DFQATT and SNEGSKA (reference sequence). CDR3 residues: CSARDSRTSAYNEQFF. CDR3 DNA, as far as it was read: TGCAGTGCTAGAGATTCTAGGACTAGCGCTTACAATGAG.

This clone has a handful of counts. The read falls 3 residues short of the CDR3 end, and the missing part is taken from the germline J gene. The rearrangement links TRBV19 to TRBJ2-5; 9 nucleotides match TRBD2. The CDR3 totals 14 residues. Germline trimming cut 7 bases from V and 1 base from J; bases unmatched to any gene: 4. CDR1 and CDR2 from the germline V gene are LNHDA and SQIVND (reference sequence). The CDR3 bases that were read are TGTGCCAGTACGGCTAGCGGGGTCCAAGAGACC. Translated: CASTASGVQET. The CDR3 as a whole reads CASTASGVQETQYF.

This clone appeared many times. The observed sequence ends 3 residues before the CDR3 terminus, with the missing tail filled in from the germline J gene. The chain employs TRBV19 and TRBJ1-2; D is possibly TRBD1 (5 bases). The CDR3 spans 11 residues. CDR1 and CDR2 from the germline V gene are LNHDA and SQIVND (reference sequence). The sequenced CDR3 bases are TGTGCCAGCCGTCGGGGGATAGGC. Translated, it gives CASRRGIG. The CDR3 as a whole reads CASRRGIGYTF.

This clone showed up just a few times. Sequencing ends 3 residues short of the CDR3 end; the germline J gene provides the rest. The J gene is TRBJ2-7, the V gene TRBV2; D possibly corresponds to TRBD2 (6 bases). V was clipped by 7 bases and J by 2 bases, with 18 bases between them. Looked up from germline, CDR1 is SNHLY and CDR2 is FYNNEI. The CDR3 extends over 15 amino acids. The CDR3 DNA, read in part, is TGTGCCAGCACCGTCCGGCGGGAAGTCACCTACGAG. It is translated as CASTVRREVTYE. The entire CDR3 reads CASTVRREVTYEQYF.

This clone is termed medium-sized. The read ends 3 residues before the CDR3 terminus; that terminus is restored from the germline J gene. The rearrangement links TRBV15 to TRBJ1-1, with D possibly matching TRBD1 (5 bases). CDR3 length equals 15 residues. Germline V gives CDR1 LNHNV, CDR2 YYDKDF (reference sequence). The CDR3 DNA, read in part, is TGTGCCACCAGCAGAGATGGGGTTGGGGCACTAGAA. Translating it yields CATSRDGVGALE. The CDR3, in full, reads CATSRDGVGALEAFF.

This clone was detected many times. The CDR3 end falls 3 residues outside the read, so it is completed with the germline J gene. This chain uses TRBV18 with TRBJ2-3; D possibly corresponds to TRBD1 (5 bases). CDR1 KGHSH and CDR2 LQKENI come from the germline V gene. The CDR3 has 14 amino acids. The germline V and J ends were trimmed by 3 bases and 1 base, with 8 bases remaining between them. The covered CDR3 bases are TGTGCCAGCTCACCTCTCAGGGGCACAGATACG. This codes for CASSPLRGTDT. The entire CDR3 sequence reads CASSPLRGTDTQYF.

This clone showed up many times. CDR3 DNA, as far as it was read: TGTGCCAGCAGCCTGACCACGGGGGTATCTGGGCACTACGAG. This sequence encodes CASSLTTGVSGHYE. The full CDR3 protein reads CASSLTTGVSGHYEQYF. J is TRBJ2-7 and V is TRBV28; TRBD2 might be the D (6 bases). From the germline J gene comes the end of the CDR3, since the read stops 3 residues before it. The germline CDR1 and CDR2 sequences are MDHEN and SYDVKM. Trimming left V 6 bases short and J 3 bases short, with 24 bases between. The CDR3 has 17 amino acids.

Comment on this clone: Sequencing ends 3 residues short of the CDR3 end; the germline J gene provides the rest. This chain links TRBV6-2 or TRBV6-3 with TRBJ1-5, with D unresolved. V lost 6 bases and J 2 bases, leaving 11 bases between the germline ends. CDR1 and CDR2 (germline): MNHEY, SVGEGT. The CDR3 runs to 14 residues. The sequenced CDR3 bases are TGTGCCAGCAGGCTCGGTTCGGGCAATCAGCCC. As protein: CASRLGSGNQP. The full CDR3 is CASRLGSGNQPQHF.

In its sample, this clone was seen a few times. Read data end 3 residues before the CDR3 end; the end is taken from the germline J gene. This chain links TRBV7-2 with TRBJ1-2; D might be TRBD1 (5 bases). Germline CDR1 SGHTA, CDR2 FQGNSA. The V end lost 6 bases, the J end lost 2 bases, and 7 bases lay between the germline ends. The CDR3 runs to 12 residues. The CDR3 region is CASRTENYGYTF. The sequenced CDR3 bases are TGTGCCAGCAGGACAGAGAACTATGGC.

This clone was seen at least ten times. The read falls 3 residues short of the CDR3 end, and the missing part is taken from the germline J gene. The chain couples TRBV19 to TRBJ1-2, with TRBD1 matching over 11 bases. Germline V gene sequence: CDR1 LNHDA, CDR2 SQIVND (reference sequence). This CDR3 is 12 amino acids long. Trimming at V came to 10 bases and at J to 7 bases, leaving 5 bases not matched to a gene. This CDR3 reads CATRDRGFGYTF. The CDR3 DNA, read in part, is TGTGCCACCCGGGACAGGGGGTTTGGC.

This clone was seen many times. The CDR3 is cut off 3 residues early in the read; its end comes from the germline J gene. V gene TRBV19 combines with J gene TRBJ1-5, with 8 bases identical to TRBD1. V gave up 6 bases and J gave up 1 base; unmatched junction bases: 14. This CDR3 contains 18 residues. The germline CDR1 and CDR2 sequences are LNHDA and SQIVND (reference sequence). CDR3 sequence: CASREWAGGSKSNQPQHF. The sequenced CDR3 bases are TGTGCCAGTAGGGAATGGGCAGGGGGCTCAAAGAGCAATCAGCCC.

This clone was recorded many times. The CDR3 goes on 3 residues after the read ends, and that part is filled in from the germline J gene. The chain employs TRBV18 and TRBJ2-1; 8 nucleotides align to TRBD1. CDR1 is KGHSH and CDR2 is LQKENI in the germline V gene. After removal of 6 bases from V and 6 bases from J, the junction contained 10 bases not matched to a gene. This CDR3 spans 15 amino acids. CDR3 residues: CASSQRTGNRNEQFF. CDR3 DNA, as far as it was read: TGTGCCAGCTCTCAACGGACAGGGAATCGCAATGAG.